This T cell receptor beta chain was found in a study of blood T cell repertoires in COVID-19. The data were produced by immunoSEQ multiplex PCR, yet TCRdb's version contains in-frame clones alone and is incomplete. The data contain around 220,000 clones, approximately 90% of them singletons. CDR1 and CDR2 from the germline V gene are SGHVS and FQNEAQ. V trimming: 1 base; J trimming: 4 bases; junction bases outside the gene matches: 10. CDR3 length: 16 residues. J is TRBJ2-7 and V is TRBV7-8, with 7 bases aligning to TRBD1. Sequenced input: peripheral blood. The origin of this receptor is a man aged 50 to 60 with acute or convalescent COVID-19. DNA of the CDR3: TGTGCCAGCAGCTTAGGATTGGGACAGAGACCTTACGAGCAGTACTTC. It yields the protein CASSLGLGQRPYEQYF.